This T cell receptor (beta chain) was sequenced for a study of shared clonotypes between healthy human individuals. CD45RO negativity and positive selection for CCR7 defined naive CD8 cells, a population that excluded terminally differentiated effector memory CD45RA+ cells. Data came from immunoSEQ multiplex PCR; TCRdb stores just in-frame clones and leaves some out. The repertoire holds about 2.2 million clones, with approximately 92% as singletons. From germline, CDR1 is SNHLY and CDR2 FYNNEI. Deletions cut 2 bases from V and 0 bases from J, with 16 bases between. The CDR3 length is 17 residues. The chain couples TRBV2 to TRBJ1-1; TRBD1 is a possible D gene (6 bases). This receptor was taken from a young man in good health. Some clones in this sample may be carry-over from other donors' samples. The specimen was naive CD8+ T cells from PBMCs. In DNA form, the CDR3 reads TGTGCCAGCAGTGAAAGAGGGGGGAGCTTCATGAACACTGAAGCTTTCTTT. Its translation: CASSERGGSFMNTEAFF.